This T cell receptor (beta chain) was identified in a study of blood T cell repertoires in COVID-19. Study at large: Sample material is recorded as cDNA or gDNA derived from T cells, B-cell-depleted T cells, or PBMCs.

Sequenced by immunoSEQ multiplex PCR; TCRdb stores in-frame clones only, minus some. The top ten clones hold about a tenth of a sample with some 300,000 clones, 89% of them seen once. This sequence was found in a woman in her twenties or thirties who had recovered from COVID-19. The sample consisted of PBMCs or T cells enriched from blood (not recorded which).

CDR3 amino acids: CASSRTIAGQETQYF. As DNA, the CDR3 is TGTGCCAGCAGCCGTACTATAGCGGGTCAAGAGACCCAGTACTTC. The rearrangement links TRBV4-2 to TRBJ2-5; 7 bases agree with TRBD2. This CDR3 is 15 amino acids long. Germline V gene lookup returns CDR1 LGHNA and CDR2 YNFKEQ. After removal of 4 bases from V and 2 bases from J, the junction contained 7 bases not matched to a gene.